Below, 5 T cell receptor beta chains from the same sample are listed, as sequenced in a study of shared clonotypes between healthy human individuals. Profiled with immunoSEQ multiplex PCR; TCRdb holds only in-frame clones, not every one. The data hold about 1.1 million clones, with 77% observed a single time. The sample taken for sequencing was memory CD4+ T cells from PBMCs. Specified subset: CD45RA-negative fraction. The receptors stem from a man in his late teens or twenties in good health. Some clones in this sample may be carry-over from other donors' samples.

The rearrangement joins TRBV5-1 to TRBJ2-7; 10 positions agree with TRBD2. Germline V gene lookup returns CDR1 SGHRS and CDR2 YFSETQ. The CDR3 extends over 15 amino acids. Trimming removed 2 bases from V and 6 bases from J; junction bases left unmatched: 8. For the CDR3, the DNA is TGCGCCAGCAGCTTTGGTAGCGGGAGGATTTCCGAGCAGTACTTC. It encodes CASSFGSGRISEQYF.

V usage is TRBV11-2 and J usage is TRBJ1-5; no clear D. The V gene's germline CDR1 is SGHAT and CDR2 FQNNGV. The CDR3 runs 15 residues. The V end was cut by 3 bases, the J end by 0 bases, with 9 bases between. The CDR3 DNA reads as TGTGCCAGCAGCTTGACGTCGATTAGCAATCAGCCCCAGCATTTT. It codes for CASSLTSISNQPQHF. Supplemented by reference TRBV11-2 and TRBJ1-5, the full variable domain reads EAGVAQSPRYKIIEKRQSVAFWCNPISGHATLYWYQQILGQGPKLLIQFQNNGVVDDSQLPKDRFSAERLKGVDSTLKIQPAKLEDSAVYLCASSLTSISNQPQHFGDGTRLSIL.

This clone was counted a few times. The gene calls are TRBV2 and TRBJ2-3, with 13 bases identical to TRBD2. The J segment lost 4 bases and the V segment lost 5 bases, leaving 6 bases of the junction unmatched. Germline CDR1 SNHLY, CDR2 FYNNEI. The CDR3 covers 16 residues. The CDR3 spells CASSWGLAGMSDTQYF. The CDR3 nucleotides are TGTGCCAGCAGTTGGGGACTAGCGGGAATGTCAGATACGCAGTATTTT.

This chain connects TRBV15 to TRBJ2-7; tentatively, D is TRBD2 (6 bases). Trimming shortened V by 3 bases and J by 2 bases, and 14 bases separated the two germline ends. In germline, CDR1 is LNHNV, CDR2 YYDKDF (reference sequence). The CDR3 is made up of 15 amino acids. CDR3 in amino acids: CATSRGEAAPYEQYF. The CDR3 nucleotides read TGTGCCACCAGCAGGGGGGAGGCAGCACCCTACGAGCAGTACTTC.

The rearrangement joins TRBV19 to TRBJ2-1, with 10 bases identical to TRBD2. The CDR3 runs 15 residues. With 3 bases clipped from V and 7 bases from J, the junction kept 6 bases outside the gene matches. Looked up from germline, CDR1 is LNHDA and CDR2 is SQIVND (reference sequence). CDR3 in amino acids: CASSIPSGSRNEQFF. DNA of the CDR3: TGTGCCAGTAGTATCCCTAGCGGGAGCCGGAATGAGCAGTTCTTC.